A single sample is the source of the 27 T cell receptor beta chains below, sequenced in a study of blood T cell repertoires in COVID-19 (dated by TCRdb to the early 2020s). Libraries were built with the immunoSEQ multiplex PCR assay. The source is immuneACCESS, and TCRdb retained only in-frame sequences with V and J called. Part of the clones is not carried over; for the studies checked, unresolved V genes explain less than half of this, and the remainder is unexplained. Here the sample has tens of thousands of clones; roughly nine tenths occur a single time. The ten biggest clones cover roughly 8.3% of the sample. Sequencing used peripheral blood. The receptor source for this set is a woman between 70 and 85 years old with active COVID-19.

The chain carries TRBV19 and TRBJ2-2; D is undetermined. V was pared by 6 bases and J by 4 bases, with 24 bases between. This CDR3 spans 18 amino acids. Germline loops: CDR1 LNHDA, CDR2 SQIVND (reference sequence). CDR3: CASREPTRRVQLTGELFF. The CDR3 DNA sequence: TGTGCCAGTAGGGAACCGACACGACGAGTACAGCTCACCGGGGAGCTGTTTTTT.

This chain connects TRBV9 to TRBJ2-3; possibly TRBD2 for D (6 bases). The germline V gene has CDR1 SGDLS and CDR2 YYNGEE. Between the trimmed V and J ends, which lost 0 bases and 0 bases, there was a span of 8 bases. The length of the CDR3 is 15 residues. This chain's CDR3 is CASSVAGESTDTQYF. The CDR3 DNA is TGTGCCAGCAGCGTAGCGGGAGAGAGCACAGATACGCAGTATTTT.

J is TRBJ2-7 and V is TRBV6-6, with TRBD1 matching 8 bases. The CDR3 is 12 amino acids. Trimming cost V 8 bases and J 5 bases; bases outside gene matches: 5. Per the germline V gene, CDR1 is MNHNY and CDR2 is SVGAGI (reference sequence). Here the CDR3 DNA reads TGTGCCAGCCGACAGGGGTCCAACGAGCAGTACTTC. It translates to CASRQGSNEQYF.

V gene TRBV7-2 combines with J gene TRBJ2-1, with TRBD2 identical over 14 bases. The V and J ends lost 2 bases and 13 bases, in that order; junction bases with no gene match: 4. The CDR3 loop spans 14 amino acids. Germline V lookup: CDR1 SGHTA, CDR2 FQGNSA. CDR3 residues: CASSLLGLAGGQFF. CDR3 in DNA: TGTGCCAGCAGCTTACTCGGACTAGCGGGAGGTCAGTTCTTC. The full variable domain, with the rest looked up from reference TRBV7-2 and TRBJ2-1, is GAGVSQSPSNKVTEKGKDVELRCDPISGHTALYWYRQSLGQGLEFLIYFQGNSAPDKSGLPSDRFSAERTGGSVSTLTIQRTQQEDSAVYLCASSLLGLAGGQFFGPGTRLTVL.

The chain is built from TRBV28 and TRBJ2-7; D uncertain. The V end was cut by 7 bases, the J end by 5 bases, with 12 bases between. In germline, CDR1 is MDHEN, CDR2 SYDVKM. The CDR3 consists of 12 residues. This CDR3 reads CASISSGHEQYF. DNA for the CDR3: TGTGCCAGCATCTCTTCTGGCCACGAGCAGTACTTC.

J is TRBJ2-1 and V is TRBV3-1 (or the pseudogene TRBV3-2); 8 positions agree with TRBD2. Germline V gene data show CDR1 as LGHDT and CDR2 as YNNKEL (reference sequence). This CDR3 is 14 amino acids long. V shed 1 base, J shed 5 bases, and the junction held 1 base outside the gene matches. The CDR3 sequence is CASSQGTSHNEQFF. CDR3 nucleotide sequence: TGTGCCAGCAGCCAAGGGACTAGCCACAATGAGCAGTTCTTC.

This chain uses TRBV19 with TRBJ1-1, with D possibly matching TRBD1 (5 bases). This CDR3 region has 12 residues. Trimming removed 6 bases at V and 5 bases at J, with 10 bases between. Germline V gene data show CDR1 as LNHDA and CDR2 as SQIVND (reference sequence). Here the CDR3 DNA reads TGTGCCAGTAGAAGGGGAAAGACTGAAGCTTTCTTT. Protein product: CASRRGKTEAFF.

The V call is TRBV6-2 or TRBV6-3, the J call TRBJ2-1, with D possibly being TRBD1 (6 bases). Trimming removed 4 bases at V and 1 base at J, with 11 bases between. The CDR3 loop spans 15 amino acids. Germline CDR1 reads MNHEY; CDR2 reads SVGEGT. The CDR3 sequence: CASSLGALSYNEQFF. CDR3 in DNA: TGTGCCAGCAGTTTGGGGGCTTTATCCTACAATGAGCAGTTCTTC.

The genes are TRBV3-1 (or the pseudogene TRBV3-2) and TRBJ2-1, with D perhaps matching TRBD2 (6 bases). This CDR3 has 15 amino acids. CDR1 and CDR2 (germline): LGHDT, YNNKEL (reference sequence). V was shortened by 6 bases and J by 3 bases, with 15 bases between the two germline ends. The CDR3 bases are TGTGCCAGCAGAGTATCGGGAGCAATCTACAATGAGCAGTTCTTC. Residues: CASRVSGAIYNEQFF.

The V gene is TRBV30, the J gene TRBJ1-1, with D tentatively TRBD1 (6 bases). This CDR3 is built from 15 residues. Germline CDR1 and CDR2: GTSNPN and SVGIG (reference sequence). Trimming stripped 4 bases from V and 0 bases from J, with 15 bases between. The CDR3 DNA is TGTGCCTGGATCGGGCCCGACAGGATGAACACTGAAGCTTTCTTT. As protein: CAWIGPDRMNTEAFF.

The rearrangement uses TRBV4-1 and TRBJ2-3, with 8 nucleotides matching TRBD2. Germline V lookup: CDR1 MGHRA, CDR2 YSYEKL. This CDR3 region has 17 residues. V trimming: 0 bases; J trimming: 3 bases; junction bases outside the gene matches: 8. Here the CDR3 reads CASSQERAAGETDTQYF. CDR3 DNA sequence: TGCGCCAGCAGCCAAGAAAGGGCAGCGGGAGAGACAGATACGCAGTATTTT.

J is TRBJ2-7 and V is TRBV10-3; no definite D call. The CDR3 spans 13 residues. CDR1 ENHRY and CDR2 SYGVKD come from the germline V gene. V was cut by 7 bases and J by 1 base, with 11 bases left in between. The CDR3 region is CAIKPPQSYEQYF. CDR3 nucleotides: TGTGCCATCAAACCCCCGCAGTCCTACGAGCAGTACTTC.

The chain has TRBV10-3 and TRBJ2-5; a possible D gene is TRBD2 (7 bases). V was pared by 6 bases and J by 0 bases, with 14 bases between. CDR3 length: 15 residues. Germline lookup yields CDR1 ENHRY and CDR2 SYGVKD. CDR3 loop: CAISPGGPYQETQYF. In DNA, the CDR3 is TGTGCCATCAGCCCGGGGGGCCCGTACCAAGAGACCCAGTACTTC.

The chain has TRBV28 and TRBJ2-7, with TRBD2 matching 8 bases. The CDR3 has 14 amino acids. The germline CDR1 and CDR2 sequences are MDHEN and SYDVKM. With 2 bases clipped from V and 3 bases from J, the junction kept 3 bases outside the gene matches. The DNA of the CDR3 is TGTGCCAGCAGTTTACGGGAGGGCGGCTACGAGCAGTACTTC. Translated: CASSLREGGYEQYF.

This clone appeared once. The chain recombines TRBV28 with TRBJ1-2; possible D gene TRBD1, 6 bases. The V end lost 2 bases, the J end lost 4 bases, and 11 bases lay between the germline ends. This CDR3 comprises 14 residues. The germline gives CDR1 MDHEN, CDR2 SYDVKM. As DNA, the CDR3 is TGTGCCAGCAGTTTAGTGGGGGCCGGCTATGGCTACACCTTC. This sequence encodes CASSLVGAGYGYTF.

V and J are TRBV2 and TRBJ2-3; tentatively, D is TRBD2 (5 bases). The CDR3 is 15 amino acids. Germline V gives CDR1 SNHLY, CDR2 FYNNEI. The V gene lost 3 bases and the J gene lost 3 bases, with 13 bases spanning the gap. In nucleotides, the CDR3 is TGTGCCAGCAGTGACGGGGTGACGGCTACAGATACGCAGTATTTT. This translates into CASSDGVTATDTQYF.

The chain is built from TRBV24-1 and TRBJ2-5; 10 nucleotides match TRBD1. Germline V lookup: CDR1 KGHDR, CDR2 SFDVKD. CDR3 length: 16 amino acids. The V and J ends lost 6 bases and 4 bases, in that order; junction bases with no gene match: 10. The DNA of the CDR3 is TGTGCCACCAGTCAACGACAGGGGGCAATCGGAGAGACCCAGTACTTC. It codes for CATSQRQGAIGETQYF.

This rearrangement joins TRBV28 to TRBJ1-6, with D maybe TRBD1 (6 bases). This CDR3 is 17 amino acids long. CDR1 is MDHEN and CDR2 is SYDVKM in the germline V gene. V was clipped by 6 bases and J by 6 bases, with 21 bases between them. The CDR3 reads CASRLTVGTRSNSPLHF. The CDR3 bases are TGTGCCAGCAGGCTAACCGTCGGGACACGAAGTAATTCACCCCTCCACTTT.

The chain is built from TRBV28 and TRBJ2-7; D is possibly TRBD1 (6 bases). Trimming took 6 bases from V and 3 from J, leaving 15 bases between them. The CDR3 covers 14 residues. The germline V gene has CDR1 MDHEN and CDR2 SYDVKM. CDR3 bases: TGTGCCAGCAGCCAATCAGGGGTCTACTACGAGCAGTACTTC. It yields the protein CASSQSGVYYEQYF.

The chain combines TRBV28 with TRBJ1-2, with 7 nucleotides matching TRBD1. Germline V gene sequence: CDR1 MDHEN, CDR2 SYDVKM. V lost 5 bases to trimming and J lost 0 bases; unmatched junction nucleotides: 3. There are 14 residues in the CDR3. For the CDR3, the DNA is TGTGCCAGCAGTCCTGGACAGGCTAACTATGGCTACACCTTC. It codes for CASSPGQANYGYTF.

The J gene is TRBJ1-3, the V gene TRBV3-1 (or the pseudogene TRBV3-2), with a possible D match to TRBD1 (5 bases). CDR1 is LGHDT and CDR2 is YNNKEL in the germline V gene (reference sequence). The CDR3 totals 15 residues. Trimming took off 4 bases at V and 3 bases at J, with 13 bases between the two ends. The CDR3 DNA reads TGTGCCAGCAGCCCAATTGACAGTGGTGGAAACACCATATATTTT. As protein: CASSPIDSGGNTIYF.

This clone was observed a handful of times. The CDR3 spells CASSLEQGGNEQFF. The CDR3 DNA sequence: TGTGCCAGCAGCTTGGAACAGGGAGGGAATGAGCAGTTCTTC. The J gene is TRBJ2-1, the V gene TRBV5-4; D is perhaps TRBD2 (7 bases). V was shortened by 0 bases and J by 7 bases, with 11 bases between the two germline ends. CDR3 size: 14 residues. Germline V CDR1 and CDR2: SGHNT, YYREEE (reference sequence).

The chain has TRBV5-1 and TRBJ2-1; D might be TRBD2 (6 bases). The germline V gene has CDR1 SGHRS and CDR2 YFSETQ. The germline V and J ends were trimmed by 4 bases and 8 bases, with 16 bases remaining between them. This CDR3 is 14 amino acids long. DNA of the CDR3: TGCGCCAGCAGCCCCCTCGGGGGTAGCTATGAGCAGTTCTTC. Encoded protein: CASSPLGGSYEQFF. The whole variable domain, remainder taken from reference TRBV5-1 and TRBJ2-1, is KAGVTQTPRYLIKTRGQQVTLSCSPISGHRSVSWYQQTPGQGLQFLFEYFSETQRNKGNFPGRFSGRQFSNSRSEMNVSTLELGDSALYLCASSPLGGSYEQFFGPGTRLTVL.

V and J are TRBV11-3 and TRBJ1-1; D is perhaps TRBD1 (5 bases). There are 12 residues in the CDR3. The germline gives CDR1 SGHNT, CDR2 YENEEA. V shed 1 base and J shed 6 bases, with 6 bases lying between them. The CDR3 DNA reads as TGTGCCAGCAGCTTAGCAGGGTCTGAAGCTTTCTTT. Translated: CASSLAGSEAFF.

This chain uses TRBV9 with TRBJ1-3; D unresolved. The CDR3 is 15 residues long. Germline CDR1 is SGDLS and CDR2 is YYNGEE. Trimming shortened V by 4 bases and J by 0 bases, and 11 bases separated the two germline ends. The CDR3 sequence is CASSPRESSGNTIYF. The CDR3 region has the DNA TGTGCCAGCAGCCCAAGGGAGAGCTCTGGAAACACCATATATTTT.

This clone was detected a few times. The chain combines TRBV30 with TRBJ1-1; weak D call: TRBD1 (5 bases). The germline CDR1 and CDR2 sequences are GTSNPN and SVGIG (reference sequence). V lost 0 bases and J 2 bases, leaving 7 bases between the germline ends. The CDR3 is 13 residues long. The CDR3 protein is CAWSVDSNTEAFF. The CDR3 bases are TGTGCCTGGAGTGTAGACAGTAACACTGAAGCTTTCTTT. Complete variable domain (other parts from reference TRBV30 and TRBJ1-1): SQTIHQWPATLVQPVGSPLSLECTVEGTSNPNLYWYRQAAGRGLQLLFYSVGIGQISSEVPQNLSASRPQDRQFILSSKKLLLSDSGFYLCAWSVDSNTEAFFGQGTRLTVV.

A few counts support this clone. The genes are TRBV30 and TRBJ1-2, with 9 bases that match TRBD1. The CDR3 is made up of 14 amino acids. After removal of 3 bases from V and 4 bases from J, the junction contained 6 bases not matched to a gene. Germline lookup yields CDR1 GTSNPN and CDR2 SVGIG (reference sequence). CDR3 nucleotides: TGTGCCTGGAGCTTAGGACAGGGGCCCTATGGCTACACCTTC. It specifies CAWSLGQGPYGYTF.